These 2 T cell receptor beta chains originate from one sample sequenced in a study of blood T cell repertoires in COVID-19. Only in-frame clones appear in the TCRdb table, and some are missing; sequencing was by immunoSEQ multiplex PCR. This sample has roughly 250,000 clones, with approximately 78% found just once. Material: peripheral blood. Receptors were obtained from a woman aged 55-69 years with active or convalescent COVID-19.

This sequence joins TRBV7-2 and TRBJ2-1; no clear D gene. This CDR3 is built from 14 residues. Trimming left V 1 base short and J 5 bases short, with 9 bases between. Germline-derived CDR1 and CDR2 are SGHTA and FQGNSA. The CDR3 protein is CASSLEAPHNEQFF. In DNA form, the CDR3 reads TGTGCCAGCAGCTTAGAAGCCCCCCACAATGAGCAGTTCTTC. Drawing the rest from reference TRBV7-2 and TRBJ2-1, the complete variable domain is GAGVSQSPSNKVTEKGKDVELRCDPISGHTALYWYRQSLGQGLEFLIYFQGNSAPDKSGLPSDRFSAERTGGSVSTLTIQRTQQEDSAVYLCASSLEAPHNEQFFGPGTRLTVL.

Here the CDR3 reads CASAVRGQGSPLHF. Here the CDR3 DNA reads TGTGCCAGTGCCGTCAGGGGCCAGGGGTCACCCCTCCACTTT. The chain employs TRBV19 and TRBJ1-6; maybe TRBD1 (6 bases). CDR3 length equals 14 residues. V lost 8 bases to trimming and J lost 10 bases, with 18 bases between them. CDR1 and CDR2 from the germline V gene are LNHDA and SQIVND (reference sequence).